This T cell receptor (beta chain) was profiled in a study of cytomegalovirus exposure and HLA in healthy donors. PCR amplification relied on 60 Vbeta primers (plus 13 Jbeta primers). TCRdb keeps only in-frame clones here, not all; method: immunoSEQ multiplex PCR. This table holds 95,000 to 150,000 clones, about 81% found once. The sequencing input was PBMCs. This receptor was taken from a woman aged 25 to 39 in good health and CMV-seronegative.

Here the CDR3 DNA reads TGCGCCAGCAGCCCGAAGTTTTCCTCGGACAGGGTACGGGAAAAACTGTTTTTT. Protein sequence: CASSPKFSSDRVREKLFF. The rearrangement uses TRBV4-1 and TRBJ1-4; 8 bases are a match to TRBD1. V shed 4 bases, J shed 8 bases, and the junction held 18 bases outside the gene matches. This CDR3 is 18 amino acids long. Germline-derived CDR1 and CDR2 are MGHRA and YSYEKL.